Each of the 9 T cell receptor beta chains below was sequenced from the same sample in a study of T cells after yellow fever vaccination. MiXCR, run by TCRdb on the 5' RACE reads, gives a single entry per CDR3 protein. The sample lists about 240,000 distinct CDR3 sequences; approximately 3.5% were seen once. Sequencing used PBMCs, obtained 15 days after the yellow fever booster vaccination. Receptors originate from a man aged 18 to 29 who received the YFV17D yellow fever vaccine.

This clonotype showed up many times. J is TRBJ2-3 and V is TRBV19; D is possibly TRBD2 (6 bases). V gave up 2 bases and J gave up 8 bases, with 17 bases separating them. Germline V gene sequence: CDR1 LNHDA, CDR2 SQIVND (reference sequence). The CDR3 covers 15 residues. CDR3 in DNA: TGTGCCAGTAGTATACTACGGGCGGGGAGTGGTACGCAGTATTTT. Its protein is CASSILRAGSGTQYF.

This clonotype was seen at least ten times. The rearrangement uses TRBV5-1 and TRBJ2-6, with D perhaps TRBD1 (6 bases). CDR3 size: 19 residues. Germline CDR1 and CDR2: SGHRS and YFSETQ. Trimming took 4 bases from V and 9 from J, leaving 29 bases between them. The CDR3 bases are TGCGCCAGCAGCGCCCGACAGGTCCCCCGTATAAGGGCGGTCAACGTCCTGACTTTC. It translates to CASSARQVPRIRAVNVLTF.

This clonotype showed up many times. The rearrangement links TRBV5-1 to TRBJ1-1; 7 bases are a match to TRBD1. The CDR3 totals 13 residues. Germline V gene data show CDR1 as SGHRS and CDR2 as YFSETQ. The J segment lost 5 bases and the V segment lost 9 bases, leaving 10 bases of the junction unmatched. CDR3 in amino acids: CATSVQGDTEAFF. The CDR3 bases are TGCGCCACCTCGGTCCAGGGGGATACTGAAGCTTTCTTT.

This clonotype was seen many times. The V call is TRBV4-2, the J call TRBJ2-7; 7 bases fit TRBD2. This CDR3 region has 19 residues. The V gene end was trimmed by 1 base and the J gene end by 2 bases; junction bases not matched to a gene: 17. Germline CDR1 reads LGHNA; CDR2 reads YNFKEQ. In DNA form, the CDR3 reads TGTGCCAGCAGCCAAGGAAGGCACGGGGGGATTTTAAGGGCCTACGAGCAGTACTTC. This encodes CASSQGRHGGILRAYEQYF.

This clonotype was recorded at least ten times. The chain links TRBV3-1 to TRBJ2-2; D may be TRBD1 (5 bases). CDR3 size: 15 residues. The V gene lost 3 bases and the J gene lost 0 bases, with 8 bases spanning the gap. CDR1 and CDR2 from the germline V gene are LGHDT and YNNKEL (reference sequence). The DNA for the CDR3 is TGTGCCAGCAGCCAGACAGAAGCGAACACCGGGGAGCTGTTTTTT. Translation gives CASSQTEANTGELFF.

This clonotype was counted many times. The rearrangement links TRBV20-1 to TRBJ2-3, with 11 nucleotides matching TRBD2. Germline CDR1 is DFQATT and CDR2 is SNEGSKA (reference sequence). This CDR3 has 14 residues. Trimming at V came to 6 bases and at J to 8 bases, leaving 10 bases not matched to a gene. CDR3 DNA: TGCAGTGCCACTATAGCGGGGGGGCAGACTACGCAGTATTTT. This encodes CSATIAGGQTTQYF.

This clonotype was found many times. The gene calls are TRBV6-6 and TRBJ1-4; D possibly corresponds to TRBD1 (5 bases). This CDR3 has 15 residues. CDR1 and CDR2 from the germline V gene are MNHNY and SVGAGI (reference sequence). Trimming took 2 bases from V and 4 from J, leaving 11 bases between them. The CDR3: CASSYAQTVNEKLFF. The CDR3 nucleotides read TGTGCCAGCAGTTACGCCCAGACAGTTAATGAAAAACTGTTTTTT.

This clonotype occurred many times. V usage is TRBV18 and J usage is TRBJ1-1; D unclear. This CDR3 comprises 14 residues. CDR1 is KGHSH, CDR2 LQKENI, per germline. Trimming took 6 bases from V and 1 from J, leaving 12 bases between them. CDR3 sequence: CASSPGPGNTEAFF. As DNA, the CDR3 is TGTGCCAGCTCCCCTGGGCCGGGGAACACTGAAGCTTTCTTT.

In its sample, this clonotype was seen many times. The chain recombines TRBV4-1 with TRBJ2-1; 8 positions match TRBD2. The CDR3 length is 14 residues. Germline V gene data show CDR1 as MGHRA and CDR2 as YSYEKL. V was pared by 5 bases and J by 6 bases, with 6 bases of the junction left unmatched. The CDR3 region is CASSSGGGGNEQFF. CDR3 sequence (DNA): TGCGCCAGCAGCTCGGGGGGGGGCGGCAATGAGCAGTTCTTC.